What follows is one T cell receptor beta chain and its context. The antigen is unknown. The sample contains more than one DNA sequence encoding this CDR3. This entry belongs to a study of cytomegalovirus exposure and HLA in healthy donors. Amplification used 60 Vbeta primers and 13 Jbeta primers. Using immunoSEQ multiplex PCR, the repertoire was profiled, and TCRdb retains in-frame clones only, with some absent. Of some 200,000 clones listed, more than 65% are singletons. The J segment lost 1 base and the V segment lost 0 bases, leaving 1 base of the junction unmatched. Germline V lookup: CDR1 SGHRS, CDR2 YFSETQ. The CDR3 length is 14 residues. General study findings and limits: The investigators catalogued 150 to 200 TCR beta chains as cytomegalovirus-associated. Further analysis was carried out later, and it showed several of the most significant clusters appearing linked to common viral pathogens.

This TCR came from a man in his late teens or twenties in good health and CMV-seronegative. Source material: PBMCs. V and J are TRBV5-1 and TRBJ2-7, with 7 bases fitting TRBD2. The CDR3, as DNA: TGCGCCAGCAGCTTGGGCGGGAGTTCCTACGAGCAGTACTTC. Translated, it gives CASSLGGSSYEQYF.